Listed below are T cell receptor beta chains from one sample, sequenced in a study of CD8 T cells in ankylosing spondylitis. TCRdb reanalysed the 5' RACE reads using MiXCR and keeps one entry per CDR3 protein. The sample includes about 800,000 distinct CDR3 sequences, 12% of them seen just once. Sequenced material: blood, either unsorted or a sorted T cell fraction (not recorded which). These receptors originate from a male donor with ankylosing spondylitis. The CDR3 runs from the conserved cysteine through the conserved F or W. D genes are given only for firm matches. Not every row has a clone size; where given, it reads once, few, many or a size class.

CDR3 | DNA | V | D | size | J
CASSLGQLTNEKLFF | TGTGCCAGCAGCTTAGGACAGCTGACTAATGAAAAACTGTTTTTT | TRBV11-2 | - | - | TRBJ1-4
CASSLAKPSENEAFF | TGCGCCAGCAGCTTGGCCAAGCCCTCGGAAAATGAAGCTTTCTTT | TRBV5-1 | - | - | TRBJ1-1
CSARDREVPGNNIYF | TGCAGTGCTAGGGACCGGGAGGTTCCTGGAAACAACATATATTTT | TRBV20-1 | - | - | TRBJ1-3
CASSRTTGGNTGELFF | TGTGCCAGCAGCAGAACGACAGGGGGGAACACCGGGGAGCTGTTTTTT | TRBV11-2 | TRBD1 | few | TRBJ2-2
CASSPDKNYGYTF | TGTGCCAGCAGCCCGGACAAGAACTATGGCTACACCTTC | TRBV7-2 | - | few | TRBJ1-2
CASSHEARGAYNSPLHF | TGTGCCAGCAGCCACGAAGCCCGTGGGGCTTATAATTCACCCCTCCACTTT | TRBV7-2 | - | - | TRBJ1-6
CASSYFGDSYGYTF | TGTGCCAGCAGCTACTTCGGGGACAGCTATGGCTACACCTTC | TRBV7-2 | TRBD1 | few | TRBJ1-2
CATSRGLTDAGANVLTF | TGTGCCACCAGCAGAGGGTTAACAGATGCCGGGGCCAACGTCCTGACTTTC | TRBV15 | - | few | TRBJ2-6
CASSRQGAQETQYF | TGTGCCAGCAGCCGACAGGGGGCCCAAGAGACCCAGTACTTC | TRBV7-2 | TRBD1 | - | TRBJ2-5
CASSFTWSTWSNQPQHF | TGTGCCAGCAGCTTCACTTGGTCAACATGGAGCAATCAGCCCCAGCATTTT | TRBV5-8 | - | few | TRBJ1-5
CSVSRDRGRTEAFF | TGCAGCGTTTCAAGGGACAGGGGGCGGACTGAAGCTTTCTTT | TRBV29-1 | TRBD1 | - | TRBJ1-1
CASSPQLNTEAFF | TGTGCCAGCAGTCCTCAGTTGAACACTGAAGCTTTCTTT | TRBV12-3/TRBV12-4 | - | many | TRBJ1-1
CASSEAGAQNSPLHF | TGTGCCAGCAGTGAAGCGGGGGCGCAAAATTCACCCCTCCACTTT | TRBV6-1 | - | few | TRBJ1-6
CASSYAPGANVLTF | TGTGCCAGCAGTTACGCGCCGGGGGCCAACGTCCTGACTTTC | TRBV6-5 | - | few | TRBJ2-6
CASSQDTLATETQYF | TGTGCCAGCAGCCAAGATACGCTAGCGACAGAGACCCAGTACTTC | TRBV4-2 | - | few | TRBJ2-5
CASSQNTGPTEAFF | TGCGCCAGCAGCCAAAATACGGGGCCCACTGAAGCTTTCTTT | TRBV5-1 | - | few | TRBJ1-1
CSASGSGRDTQYF | TGCAGTGCTAGCGGTTCGGGGAGAGATACGCAGTATTTT | TRBV20-1 | - | - | TRBJ2-3
CSARLVNYEQYF | TGCAGTGCTAGACTGGTGAACTACGAGCAGTACTTC | TRBV20-1 | - | few | TRBJ2-7
CASSLGQGGTDTQYF | TGCGCCAGCAGCTTGGGTCAGGGGGGCACAGATACGCAGTATTTT | TRBV5-1 | TRBD1 | many | TRBJ2-3
CAISEGGSGAPNEQFF | TGTGCCATCAGTGAGGGGGGGTCAGGGGCTCCAAATGAGCAGTTCTTC | TRBV10-3 | - | - | TRBJ2-1
CASSRPGHRSSYEQYF | TGTGCCAGCAGCCGTCCCGGACACCGGAGCTCCTACGAGCAGTACTTC | TRBV12-3/TRBV12-4 | - | many | TRBJ2-7
CASSLTRPITDTQYF | TGTGCCAGCAGCCTCACCCGACCGATCACAGATACGCAGTATTTT | TRBV7-2 | - | - | TRBJ2-3
CASSRRQEEQFF | TGTGCCAGCAGCCGCCGACAGGAGGAGCAGTTCTTC | TRBV28 | - | - | TRBJ2-1
CASSRSEAAGNTIYF | TGTGCCAGCTCACGATCGGAAGCCGCTGGAAACACCATATATTTT | TRBV18 | - | - | TRBJ1-3
CASSREASGAAYEQYF | TGTGCCAGCAGCCGAGAAGCTAGCGGAGCCGCCTACGAGCAGTACTTC | TRBV7-6 | TRBD2 | few | TRBJ2-7